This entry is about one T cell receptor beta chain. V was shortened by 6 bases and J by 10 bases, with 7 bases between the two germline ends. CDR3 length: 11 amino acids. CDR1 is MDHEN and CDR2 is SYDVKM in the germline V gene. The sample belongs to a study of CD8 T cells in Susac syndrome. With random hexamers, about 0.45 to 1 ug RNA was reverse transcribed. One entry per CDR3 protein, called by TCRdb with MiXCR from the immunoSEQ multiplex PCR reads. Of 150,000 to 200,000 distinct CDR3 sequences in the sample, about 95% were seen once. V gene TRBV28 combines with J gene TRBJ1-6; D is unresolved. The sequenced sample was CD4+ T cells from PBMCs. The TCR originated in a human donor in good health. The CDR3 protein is CASSSTSPLHF. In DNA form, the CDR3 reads TGTGCCAGCAGCTCAACATCACCCCTCCACTTT.